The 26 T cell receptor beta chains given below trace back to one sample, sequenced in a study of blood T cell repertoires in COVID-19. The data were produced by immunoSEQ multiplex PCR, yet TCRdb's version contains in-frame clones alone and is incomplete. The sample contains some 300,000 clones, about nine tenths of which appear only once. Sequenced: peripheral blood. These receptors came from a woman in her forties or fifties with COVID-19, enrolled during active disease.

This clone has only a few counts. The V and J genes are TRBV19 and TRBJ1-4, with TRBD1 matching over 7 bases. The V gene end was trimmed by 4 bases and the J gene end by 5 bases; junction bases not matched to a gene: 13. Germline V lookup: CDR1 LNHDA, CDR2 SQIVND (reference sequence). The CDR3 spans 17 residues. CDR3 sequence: CASSTGQTQASNEKLFF. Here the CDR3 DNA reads TGTGCCAGTAGTACGGGACAGACTCAAGCGAGCAATGAAAAACTGTTTTTT.

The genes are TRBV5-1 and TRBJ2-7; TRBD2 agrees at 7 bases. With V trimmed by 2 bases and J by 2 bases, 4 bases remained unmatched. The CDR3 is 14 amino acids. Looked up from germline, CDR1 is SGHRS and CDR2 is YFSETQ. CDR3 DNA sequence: TGCGCCAGCAGCTTTCGGGAGGACGCCTACGAGCAGTACTTC. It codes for CASSFREDAYEQYF. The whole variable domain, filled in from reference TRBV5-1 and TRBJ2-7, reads KAGVTQTPRYLIKTRGQQVTLSCSPISGHRSVSWYQQTPGQGLQFLFEYFSETQRNKGNFPGRFSGRQFSNSRSEMNVSTLELGDSALYLCASSFREDAYEQYFGPGTRLTVT.

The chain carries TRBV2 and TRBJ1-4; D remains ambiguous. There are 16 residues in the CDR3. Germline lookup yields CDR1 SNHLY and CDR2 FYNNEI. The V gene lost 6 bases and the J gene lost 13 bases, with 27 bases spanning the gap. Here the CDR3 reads CASRPSTARDTVRLFF. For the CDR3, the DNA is TGTGCCAGCAGGCCATCGACTGCCCGGGATACCGTAAGACTGTTTTTT.

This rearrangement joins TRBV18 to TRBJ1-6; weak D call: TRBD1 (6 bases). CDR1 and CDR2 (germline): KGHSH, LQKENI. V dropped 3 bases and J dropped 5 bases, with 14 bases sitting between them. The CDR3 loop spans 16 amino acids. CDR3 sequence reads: CASSPEGGANNSPLHF. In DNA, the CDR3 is TGTGCCAGCTCACCCGAGGGGGGGGCTAATAATTCACCCCTCCACTTT.

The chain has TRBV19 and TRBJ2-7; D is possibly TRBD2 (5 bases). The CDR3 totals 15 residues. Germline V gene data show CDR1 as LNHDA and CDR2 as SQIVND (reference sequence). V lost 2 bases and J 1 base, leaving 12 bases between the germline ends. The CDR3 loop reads CASSILDSPSYEQYF. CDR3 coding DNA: TGTGCCAGTAGTATATTGGACTCCCCATCCTACGAGCAGTACTTC.

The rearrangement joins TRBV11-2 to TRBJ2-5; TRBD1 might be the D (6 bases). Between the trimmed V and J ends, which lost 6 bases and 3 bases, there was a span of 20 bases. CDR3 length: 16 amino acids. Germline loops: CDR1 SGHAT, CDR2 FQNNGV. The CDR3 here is CASRHRASRKKETQYF. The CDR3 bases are TGTGCCAGCAGACACAGGGCTAGCAGAAAAAAAGAGACCCAGTACTTC.

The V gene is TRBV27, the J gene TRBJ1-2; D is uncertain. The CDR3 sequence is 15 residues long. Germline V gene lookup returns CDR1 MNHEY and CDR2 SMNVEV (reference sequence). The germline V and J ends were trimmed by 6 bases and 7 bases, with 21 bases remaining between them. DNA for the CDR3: TGTGCCAGCAGCAAAAGACGGCCCGTTGGGAGTGGCTACACCTTC. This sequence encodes CASSKRRPVGSGYTF.

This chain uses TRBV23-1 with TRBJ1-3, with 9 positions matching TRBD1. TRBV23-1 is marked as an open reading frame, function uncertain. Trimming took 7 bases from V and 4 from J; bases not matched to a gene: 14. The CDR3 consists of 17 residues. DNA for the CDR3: TGCGCCAGCACCCCAATATCTCGACAGGGGGGCGGAAACACCATATATTTT. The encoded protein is CASTPISRQGGGNTIYF.

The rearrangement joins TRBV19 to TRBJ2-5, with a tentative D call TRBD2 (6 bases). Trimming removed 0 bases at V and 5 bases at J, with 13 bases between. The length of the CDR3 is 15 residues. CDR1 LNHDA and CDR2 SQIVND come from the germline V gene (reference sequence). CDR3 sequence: CASSIEGGRGETQYF. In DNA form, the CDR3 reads TGTGCCAGTAGTATAGAGGGGGGACGCGGGGAGACCCAGTACTTC.

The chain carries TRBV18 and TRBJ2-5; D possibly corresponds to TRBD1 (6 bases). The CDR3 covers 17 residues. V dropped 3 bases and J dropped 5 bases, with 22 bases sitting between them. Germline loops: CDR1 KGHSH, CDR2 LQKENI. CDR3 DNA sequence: TGTGCCAGCTCACCCGGGGTATCCGGGACAAGCCGCGAGACCCAGTACTTC. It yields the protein CASSPGVSGTSRETQYF. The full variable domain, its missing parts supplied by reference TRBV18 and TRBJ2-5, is NAGVMQNPRHLVRRRGQEARLRCSPMKGHSHVYWYRQLPEEGLKFMVYLQKENIIDESGMPKERFSAEFPKEGPSILRIQQVVRGDSAAYFCASSPGVSGTSRETQYFGPGTRLLVL.

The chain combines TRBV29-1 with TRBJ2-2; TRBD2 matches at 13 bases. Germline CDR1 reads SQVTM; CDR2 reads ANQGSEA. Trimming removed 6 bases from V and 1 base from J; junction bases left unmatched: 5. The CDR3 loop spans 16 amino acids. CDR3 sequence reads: CSVVGLAGENTGELFF. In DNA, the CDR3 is TGCAGCGTGGTCGGACTAGCGGGAGAGAACACCGGGGAGCTGTTTTTT.

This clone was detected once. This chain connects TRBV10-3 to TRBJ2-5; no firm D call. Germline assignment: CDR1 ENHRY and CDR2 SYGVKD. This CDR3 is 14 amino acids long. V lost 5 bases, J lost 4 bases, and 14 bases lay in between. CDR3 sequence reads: CAISNTEEGETQYF. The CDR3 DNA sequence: TGTGCCATCAGTAACACCGAGGAAGGAGAGACCCAGTACTTC.

The CDR3 DNA follows: TGCGCCAGCACTCCCTTAGCGGGAGTCGAAGGCGGGGAGCTGTTTTTT. This sequence encodes CASTPLAGVEGGELFF. The chain recombines TRBV5-1 with TRBJ2-2, with 9 bases identical to TRBD2. From germline, CDR1 is SGHRS and CDR2 YFSETQ. This CDR3 is built from 16 residues. Trimming at V came to 6 bases and at J to 7 bases, leaving 13 bases not matched to a gene.

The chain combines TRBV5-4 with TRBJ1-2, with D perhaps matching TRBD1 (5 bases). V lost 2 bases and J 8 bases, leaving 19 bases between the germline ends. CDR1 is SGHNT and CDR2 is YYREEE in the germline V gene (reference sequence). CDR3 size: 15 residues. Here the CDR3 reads CASSLGGGAGSGYTF. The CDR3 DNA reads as TGTGCCAGCAGCTTAGGAGGAGGGGCAGGGAGCGGCTACACCTTC. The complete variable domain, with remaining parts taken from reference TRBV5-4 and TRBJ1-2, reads ETGVTQSPTHLIKTRGQQVTLRCSSQSGHNTVSWYQQALGQGPQFIFQYYREEENGRGNFPPRFSGLQFPNYSSELNVNALELDDSALYLCASSLGGGAGSGYTFGSGTRLTVV.

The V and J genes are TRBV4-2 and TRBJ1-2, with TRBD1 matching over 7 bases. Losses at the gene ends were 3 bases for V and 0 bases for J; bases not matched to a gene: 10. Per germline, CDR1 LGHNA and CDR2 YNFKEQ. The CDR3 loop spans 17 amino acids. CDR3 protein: CASSHPGTVPPNYGYTF. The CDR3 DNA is TGTGCCAGCAGCCACCCCGGGACAGTGCCGCCTAACTATGGCTACACCTTC.

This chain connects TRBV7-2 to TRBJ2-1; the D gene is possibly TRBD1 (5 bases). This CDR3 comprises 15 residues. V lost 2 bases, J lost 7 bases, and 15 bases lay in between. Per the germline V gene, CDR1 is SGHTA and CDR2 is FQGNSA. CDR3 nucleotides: TGTGCCAGCAGCTTAAGGCAGGGTCCCCGTAATGAGCAGTTCTTC. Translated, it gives CASSLRQGPRNEQFF. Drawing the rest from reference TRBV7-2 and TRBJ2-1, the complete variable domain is GAGVSQSPSNKVTEKGKDVELRCDPISGHTALYWYRQSLGQGLEFLIYFQGNSAPDKSGLPSDRFSAERTGGSVSTLTIQRTQQEDSAVYLCASSLRQGPRNEQFFGPGTRLTVL.

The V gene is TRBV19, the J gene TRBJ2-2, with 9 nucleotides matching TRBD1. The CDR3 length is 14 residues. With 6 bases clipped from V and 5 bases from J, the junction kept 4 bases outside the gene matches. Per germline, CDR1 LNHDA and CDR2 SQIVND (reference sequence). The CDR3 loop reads CASSSGTGTGELFF. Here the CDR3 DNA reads TGTGCCAGTAGCTCCGGGACAGGGACCGGGGAGCTGTTTTTT.

The DNA of the CDR3 is TGTGCCAGTAGTCCTCCCTTAGGTGCGGGAATCCACGAGCAGTACTTC. Translated: CASSPPLGAGIHEQYF. This chain joins TRBV19 and TRBJ2-7, with a tentative D call TRBD2 (6 bases). The CDR3 consists of 16 residues. Trimming cost V 5 bases and J 5 bases, with 22 bases left between them. Germline V gives CDR1 LNHDA, CDR2 SQIVND (reference sequence).

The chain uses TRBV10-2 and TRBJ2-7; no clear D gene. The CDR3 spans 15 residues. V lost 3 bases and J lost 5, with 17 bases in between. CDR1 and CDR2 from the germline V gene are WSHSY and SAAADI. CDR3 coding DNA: TGCGCCAGCAGTGATATCGTCGGGTTGCAGCACGAGCAGTACTTC. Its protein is CASSDIVGLQHEQYF.

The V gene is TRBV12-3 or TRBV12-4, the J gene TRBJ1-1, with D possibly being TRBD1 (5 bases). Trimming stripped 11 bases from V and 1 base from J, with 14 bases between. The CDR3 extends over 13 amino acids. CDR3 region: CAGAGGKNTEAFF. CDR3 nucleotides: TGTGCCGGCGCCGGGGGGAAGAACACTGAAGCTTTCTTT.

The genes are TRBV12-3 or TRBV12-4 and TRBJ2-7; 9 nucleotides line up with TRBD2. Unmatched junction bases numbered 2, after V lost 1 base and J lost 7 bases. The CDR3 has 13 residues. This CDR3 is CASSLGLAGEQYF. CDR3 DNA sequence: TGTGCCAGCAGTTTAGGGCTAGCGGGGGAGCAGTACTTC.

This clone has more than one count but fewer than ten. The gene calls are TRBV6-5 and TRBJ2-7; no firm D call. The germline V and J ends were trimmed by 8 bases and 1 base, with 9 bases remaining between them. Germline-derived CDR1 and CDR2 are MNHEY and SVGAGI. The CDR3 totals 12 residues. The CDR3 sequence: CASGRGSYEQYF. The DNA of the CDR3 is TGTGCCAGCGGCAGAGGATCCTACGAGCAGTACTTC.

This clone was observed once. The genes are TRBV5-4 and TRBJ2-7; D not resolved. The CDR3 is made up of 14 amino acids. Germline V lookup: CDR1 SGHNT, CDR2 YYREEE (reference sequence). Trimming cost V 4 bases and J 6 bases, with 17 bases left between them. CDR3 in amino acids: CASSPKTGVLEQYF. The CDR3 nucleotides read TGTGCCAGCAGCCCAAAGACTGGAGTACTCGAGCAGTACTTC.

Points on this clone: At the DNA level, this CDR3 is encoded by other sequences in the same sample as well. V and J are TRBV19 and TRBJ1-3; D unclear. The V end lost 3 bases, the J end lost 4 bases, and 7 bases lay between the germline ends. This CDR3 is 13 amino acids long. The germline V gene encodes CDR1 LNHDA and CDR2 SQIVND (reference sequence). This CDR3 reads CASSIGSGNTIYF. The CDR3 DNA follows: TGTGCCAGTAGTATCGGGTCGGGAAACACCATATATTTT.

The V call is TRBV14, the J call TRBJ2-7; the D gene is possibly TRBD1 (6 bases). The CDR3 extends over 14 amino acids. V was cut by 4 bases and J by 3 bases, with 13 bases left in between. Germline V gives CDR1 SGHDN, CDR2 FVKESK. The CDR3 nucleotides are TGTGCCAGCAGCCCTCAGGGGCCCTACTACGAGCAGTACTTC. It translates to CASSPQGPYYEQYF.

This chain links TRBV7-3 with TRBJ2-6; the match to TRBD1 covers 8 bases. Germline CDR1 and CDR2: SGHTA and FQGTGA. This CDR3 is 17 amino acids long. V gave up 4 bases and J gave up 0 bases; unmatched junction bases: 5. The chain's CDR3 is CASSYGTGSSGANVLTF. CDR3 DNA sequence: TGTGCCAGCAGCTACGGGACAGGAAGCTCTGGGGCCAACGTCCTGACTTTC. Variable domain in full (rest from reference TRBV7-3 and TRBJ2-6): GAGVSQTPSNKVTEKGKYVELRCDPISGHTALYWYRQSLGQGPEFLIYFQGTGAADDSGLPNDRFFAVRPEGSVSTLKIQRTERGDSAVYLCASSYGTGSSGANVLTFGAGSRLTVL.